This section outlines one T cell receptor beta chain sequence together with its context. Every PCR got spiked synthetic TCR analog templates. Generated by immunoSEQ multiplex PCR, the TCRdb table keeps only in-frame clones and is missing some. The sample shows 70,000 to 90,000 clones, over 75% of them seen only once. Germline CDR1 LNHDA, CDR2 SQIVND (reference sequence). The CDR3 covers 17 residues. V lost 1 base and J lost 4; bases outside the gene matches: 5. The data are from a study of PD-L1 blockade in urothelial cancer. Study summary: Reported median T cell count for blood samples was roughly 140,000.

Specified time point: pretreatment peripheral blood. The clonotype comes from a man aged 55 to 70 with urothelial cancer. The rearrangement joins TRBV19 to TRBJ2-3; 13 bases map to TRBD2. The specimen comprised PBMCs, sampled around atezolizumab (anti-PD-L1) treatment. This CDR3 reads CASSIVLGLAGADTQYF. The CDR3 DNA is TGTGCCAGTAGTATAGTTCTTGGACTAGCGGGAGCAGATACGCAGTATTTT.